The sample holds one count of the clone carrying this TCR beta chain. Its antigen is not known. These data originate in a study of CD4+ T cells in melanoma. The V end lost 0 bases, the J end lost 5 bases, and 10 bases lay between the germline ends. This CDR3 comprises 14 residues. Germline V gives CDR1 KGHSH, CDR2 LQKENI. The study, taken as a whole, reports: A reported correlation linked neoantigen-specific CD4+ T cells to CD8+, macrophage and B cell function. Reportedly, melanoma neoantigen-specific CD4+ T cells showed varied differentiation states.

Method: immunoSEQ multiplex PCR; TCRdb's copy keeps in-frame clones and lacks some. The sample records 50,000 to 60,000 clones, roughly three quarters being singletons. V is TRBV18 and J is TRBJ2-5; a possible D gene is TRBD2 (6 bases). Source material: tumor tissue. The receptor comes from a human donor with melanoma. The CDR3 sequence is CASSPPAGGETQYF. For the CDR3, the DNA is TGTGCCAGCTCACCACCAGCCGGGGGTGAGACCCAGTACTTC.